These T cell receptor beta chains were read from a single sample in a study of T cells in Graves' hyperthyroidism and ophthalmopathy. TCRdb itself ran the multiplex PCR reads through MiXCR, one entry per CDR3 protein. The sample consists of 400,000 or so distinct CDR3 sequences, approximately 14% of them appearing once. Sequencing used blood. These receptors originate from a woman between 55 and 75 years old with Graves' ophthalmopathy. The CDR3 runs from the conserved cysteine through the conserved F or W. Each record gives: D gene, J gene, clone size, V gene, CDR3 length, CDR3 DNA, CDR3 protein. D genes are given only for firm matches. Part of the rows lack a size; the others show once, few, many or a class for expanded clones.

d_call: -
j_call: TRBJ2-5
clone_size: many
v_call: TRBV7-2
cdr3_length: 13
cdr3_nt: TGTGCCAGCAGTTCCGGGAGCCAAGAGACCCAGTACTTC
cdr3_aa: CASSSGSQETQYF

d_call: TRBD1
j_call: TRBJ1-1
clone_size: many
v_call: TRBV15
cdr3_length: 15
cdr3_nt: TGTGCCACCAGCAGAGATGGAGGCCCAGGGGGTGAAGCTTTCTTT
cdr3_aa: CATSRDGGPGGEAFF

d_call: -
j_call: TRBJ1-6
clone_size: -
v_call: TRBV28
cdr3_length: 16
cdr3_nt: TGTGCCAGCAGTCCGGACGGTAGCTCCTATAATTCACCCCTCCACTTT
cdr3_aa: CASSPDGSSYNSPLHF

d_call: -
j_call: TRBJ1-6
clone_size: -
v_call: TRBV6-1
cdr3_length: 14
cdr3_nt: TGTGCCAGCAGCCCCAACTCCTATAATTCACCCCTCCACTTT
cdr3_aa: CASSPNSYNSPLHF

d_call: -
j_call: TRBJ2-3
clone_size: many
v_call: TRBV24-1
cdr3_length: 14
cdr3_nt: TGTGCCACCAGCGGCGCAGGGAGCACAGATACGCAGTATTTT
cdr3_aa: CATSGAGSTDTQYF

d_call: -
j_call: TRBJ2-1
clone_size: many
v_call: TRBV27
cdr3_length: 15
cdr3_nt: TGTGCCAGCAGCCCCCTGGGGAACGCCTACAATGAGCAGTTCTTC
cdr3_aa: CASSPLGNAYNEQFF

d_call: -
j_call: TRBJ2-2
clone_size: few
v_call: TRBV28
cdr3_length: 14
cdr3_nt: TGTGCCAGCAGTTCTCCTGGCGTCTCCGGGGAGCTGTTTTTT
cdr3_aa: CASSSPGVSGELFF

d_call: TRBD1
j_call: TRBJ1-1
clone_size: many
v_call: TRBV12-3/TRBV12-4
cdr3_length: 15
cdr3_nt: TGTGCCAGCAGTACCGGGACAGGGGTGAGGACTGAAGCTTTCTTT
cdr3_aa: CASSTGTGVRTEAFF

d_call: -
j_call: TRBJ1-2
clone_size: -
v_call: TRBV6-5
cdr3_length: 13
cdr3_nt: TGTGCCAGCAGTTACACTCAGAACAGCGGCTACACCTTC
cdr3_aa: CASSYTQNSGYTF

d_call: TRBD2
j_call: TRBJ2-1
clone_size: -
v_call: TRBV6-1
cdr3_length: 15
cdr3_nt: TGTGCCAGCAGCCGGACTAGCGGAGAATACAATGAGCAGTTCTTC
cdr3_aa: CASSRTSGEYNEQFF

d_call: -
j_call: TRBJ2-1
clone_size: many
v_call: TRBV3-1
cdr3_length: 15
cdr3_nt: TGTGCCAGCAGTCAAGACCGGCCGTTACACAATGAGCAGTTCTTC
cdr3_aa: CASSQDRPLHNEQFF

d_call: -
j_call: TRBJ2-1
clone_size: -
v_call: TRBV29-1
cdr3_length: 12
cdr3_nt: TGCAGCGTTGAAGCCTTGTACAATGAGCAGTTCTTC
cdr3_aa: CSVEALYNEQFF

d_call: -
j_call: TRBJ2-5
clone_size: many
v_call: TRBV9
cdr3_length: 13
cdr3_nt: TGTGCCAGCAGCCCGGGCAGCCAAGAGACCCAGTACTTC
cdr3_aa: CASSPGSQETQYF

d_call: -
j_call: TRBJ2-7
clone_size: many
v_call: TRBV2
cdr3_length: 13
cdr3_nt: TGTGCCAGCACCCTCGGACTTCTCTACGAGCAGTACTTC
cdr3_aa: CASTLGLLYEQYF

d_call: TRBD1
j_call: TRBJ2-7
clone_size: many
v_call: TRBV7-8
cdr3_length: 15
cdr3_nt: TGTGCCAGCAGCTTCACAGGGGCCCTAACCTACGAGCAGTACTTC
cdr3_aa: CASSFTGALTYEQYF

d_call: TRBD1
j_call: TRBJ2-5
clone_size: many
v_call: TRBV12-3/TRBV12-4
cdr3_length: 15
cdr3_nt: TGTGCCAGCAGAAGGAGATCAGGGGGCCGAGAGACCCAGTACTTC
cdr3_aa: CASRRRSGGRETQYF

d_call: -
j_call: TRBJ2-5
clone_size: many
v_call: TRBV18
cdr3_length: 14
cdr3_nt: TGTGCCAGCTCACCACCGGAGCGCCAAGAGACCCAGTACTTC
cdr3_aa: CASSPPERQETQYF

d_call: -
j_call: TRBJ1-3
clone_size: many
v_call: TRBV3-1
cdr3_length: 13
cdr3_nt: TGTGCCAGCAGCCAAGTAAGGGCGCACACCATATATTTT
cdr3_aa: CASSQVRAHTIYF